This TCR beta chain was sequenced during a study of cytomegalovirus exposure and HLA in healthy donors. While the first cohort had 600 to 800 subjects, the donors belonged to the separate validation cohort of over a hundred subjects. Study-wide findings and caveats: The study flagged roughly 150 TCR beta chains as cytomegalovirus-associated. Reportedly, diagnosis of cytomegalovirus status by the classifier showed high specificity and sensitivity.

Measured with immunoSEQ multiplex PCR; TCRdb has only the in-frame clones, and not every one. The sample lists under 150,000 clones, roughly 86% occurring once. Germline V CDR1 and CDR2: SEHNR, FQNEAQ (reference sequence). With V trimmed by 5 bases and J by 11 bases, 6 bases remained unmatched. This CDR3 has 14 amino acids. A remark on this clone: What it binds is unknown.

This sequence was found in a man between 18 and 29 years old in good health and CMV-seropositive. The sample taken for sequencing was PBMCs. This chain links TRBV7-9 with TRBJ1-4; 12 bases map to TRBD1. The CDR3 DNA sequence: TGTGCCAGCAGCCCCGGGACAGGGGGCGAGAAACTGTTTTTT. Translation gives CASSPGTGGEKLFF. Supplemented by reference TRBV7-9 and TRBJ1-4, the full variable domain reads DTGVSQNPRHKITKRGQNVTFRCDPISEHNRLYWYRQTLGQGPEFLTYFQNEAQLEKSRLLSDRFSAERPKGSFSTLEIQRTEQGDSAMYLCASSPGTGGEKLFFGSGTQLSVL.